This entry lists 18 T cell receptor beta chains sequenced from one sample in a study of cytomegalovirus exposure and HLA in healthy donors. The primer mix had 60 Vbeta and 13 Jbeta primers. Clones were read by immunoSEQ multiplex PCR, and TCRdb kept only the in-frame ones, dropping some. The profile covers some 65,000 clones, with 65% to 70% appearing a single time and approximately 11% taken by the ten largest. The sequencing input was PBMCs. The receptors come from a woman between 25 and 40 years old in good health and CMV-seronegative.

The V gene is TRBV6-5, the J gene TRBJ2-1, with 11 bases matching TRBD2. The junction had 7 bases not matched to a gene; V was cut back by 2 bases and J by 7 bases. Germline V gene data show CDR1 as MNHEY and CDR2 as SVGAGI. This CDR3 contains 16 residues. The DNA for the CDR3 is TGTGCCAGCAGTTACGAGGCTAGCGGGGGGTTAAATGAGCAGTTCTTC. Translating it yields CASSYEASGGLNEQFF.

This chain links TRBV5-5 with TRBJ2-6; TRBD1 matches 10 bases. Losses at the gene ends were 7 bases for V and 0 bases for J; bases not matched to a gene: 4. Germline V gene sequence: CDR1 SGHKS, CDR2 YYEKEE (reference sequence). This CDR3 has 16 residues. The chain's CDR3 is CASGTGAFSGANVLTF. The CDR3 DNA follows: TGTGCCAGCGGGACAGGGGCATTCTCTGGGGCCAACGTCCTGACTTTC.

V and J are TRBV13 and TRBJ2-7; TRBD1 agrees at 7 bases. Trimming removed 0 bases from V and 0 bases from J; junction bases left unmatched: 2. Per germline, CDR1 PRHDT and CDR2 FYEKMQ (reference sequence). The CDR3 covers 15 residues. The CDR3 sequence: CASSLGAGGSYEQYF. In DNA form, the CDR3 reads TGTGCCAGCAGCTTAGGAGCAGGGGGCTCCTACGAGCAGTACTTC. The full variable domain, with the rest looked up from reference TRBV13 and TRBJ2-7, is AAGVIQSPRHLIKEKRETATLKCYPIPRHDTVYWYQQGPGQDPQFLISFYEKMQSDKGSIPDRFSAQQFSDYHSELNMSSLELGDSALYFCASSLGAGGSYEQYFGPGTRLTVT.

A few counts support this clone. The rearrangement uses TRBV28 and TRBJ1-2, with D unclear. Trimming pared 0 bases from V and 7 bases from J, leaving 12 bases between. CDR1 MDHEN and CDR2 SYDVKM come from the germline V gene. The CDR3 totals 14 residues. The CDR3 loop is CASSLWGGKPGYTF. CDR3 coding DNA: TGTGCCAGCAGTTTATGGGGAGGAAAGCCTGGCTACACCTTC.

This chain connects TRBV27 to TRBJ1-2; 9 positions agree with TRBD1. The CDR3 extends over 14 amino acids. Trimming cost V 5 bases and J 6 bases; bases outside gene matches: 7. CDR1 and CDR2 from the germline V gene are MNHEY and SMNVEV (reference sequence). CDR3 amino acids: CASSRDRETDGYTF. In DNA form, the CDR3 reads TGTGCCAGCAGTCGGGACAGGGAGACAGATGGCTACACCTTC.

The J gene is TRBJ2-7, the V gene TRBV18, with TRBD2 identical over 8 bases. V lost 3 bases and J lost 4; bases outside the gene matches: 14. From germline, CDR1 is KGHSH and CDR2 LQKENI. CDR3 size: 17 residues. DNA for the CDR3: TGTGCCAGCTCACCGAAGACCAAAGCGGGGGCCCAGTACGAGCAGTACTTC. Amino acid sequence: CASSPKTKAGAQYEQYF.

The chain uses TRBV15 and TRBJ1-1; D gene uncertain. Per the germline V gene, CDR1 is LNHNV and CDR2 is YYDKDF (reference sequence). There are 11 residues in the CDR3. V lost 4 bases and J 7 bases, leaving 7 bases between the germline ends. Written as DNA, the CDR3 is TGTGCCACCAGCACCAGTGTTGAAGCTTTCTTT. Translating gives CATSTSVEAFF.

V and J are TRBV9 and TRBJ1-4; D ambiguous. The CDR3 runs 15 residues. Trimming cost V 3 bases and J 0 bases, with 9 bases left between them. Germline V CDR1 and CDR2: SGDLS, YYNGEE. The CDR3 here is CASSALAATNEKLFF. Here the CDR3 DNA reads TGTGCCAGCAGCGCCCTGGCAGCAACTAATGAAAAACTGTTTTTT.

The CDR3 loop reads CASSDRGDGYTF. CDR3 nucleotide sequence: TGCGCCAGCAGTGACAGGGGGGATGGCTACACCTTC. The chain carries TRBV5-1 and TRBJ1-2, with 9 bases matching TRBD1. The trim removed 5 bases at V and 6 bases at J, leaving 2 bases unmatched. The CDR3 consists of 12 residues. In germline, CDR1 is SGHRS, CDR2 YFSETQ.

On this clone: This CDR3 is also generated by other DNA sequences in the sample. The genes are TRBV5-4 and TRBJ2-5; 11 bases align to TRBD2. The germline CDR1 and CDR2 sequences are SGHNT and YYREEE (reference sequence). This CDR3 is 15 amino acids long. V was pared by 0 bases and J by 5 bases, with 3 bases of the junction left unmatched. This CDR3 reads CASSLAASGGETQYF. Written as DNA, the CDR3 is TGTGCCAGCAGCTTGGCGGCTAGCGGGGGGGAGACCCAGTACTTC.

In this sample, this clone turned up a few times. The chain combines TRBV27 with TRBJ1-2; 11 bases map to TRBD1. With V trimmed by 6 bases and J by 7 bases, 10 bases remained unmatched. Germline V gene sequence: CDR1 MNHEY, CDR2 SMNVEV (reference sequence). There are 15 residues in the CDR3. The CDR3 region is CASSTPGTGGGGYTF. DNA of the CDR3: TGTGCCAGCAGCACCCCCGGGACAGGGGGGGGTGGCTACACCTTC.

The chain uses TRBV7-8 and TRBJ1-3, with D uncertain. CDR3 size: 16 residues. Looked up from germline, CDR1 is SGHVS and CDR2 is FQNEAQ. The V end lost 2 bases, the J end lost 0 bases, and 11 bases lay between the germline ends. The CDR3 protein is CASSLTQRLSGNTIYF. CDR3 DNA sequence: TGTGCCAGCAGCTTAACTCAGCGACTCTCTGGAAACACCATATATTTT. Supplemented by reference TRBV7-8 and TRBJ1-3, the full variable domain reads GAGVSQSPRYKVAKRGQDVALRCDPISGHVSLFWYQQALGQGPEFLTYFQNEAQLDKSGLPSDRFFAERPEGSVSTLKIQRTQQEDSAVYLCASSLTQRLSGNTIYFGEGSWLTVV.

This sequence joins TRBV5-6 and TRBJ2-7, with D perhaps matching TRBD1 (5 bases). Trimming removed 0 bases at V and 2 bases at J, with 15 bases between. The CDR3 consists of 16 residues. Germline V gene sequence: CDR1 SGHDT, CDR2 YYEEEE. CDR3 residues: CASSLGSVRVTYEQYF. As DNA, the CDR3 is TGTGCCAGCAGCTTGGGCTCGGTCAGGGTTACCTACGAGCAGTACTTC.

This rearrangement joins TRBV5-4 to TRBJ2-5; TRBD1 matches 7 bases. TRBJ2-7 explains the end of the DNA better; the J call may be wrong. CDR3 length: 13 residues. The germline CDR1 and CDR2 sequences are SGHNT and YYREEE (reference sequence). CDR3 residues: CASSLRQGYEQYF. CDR3 DNA: TGTGCCAGCAGCCTACGACAGGGCTACGAGCAGTACTTC.

The chain is built from TRBV2 and TRBJ2-2; TRBD1 is a possible D gene (6 bases). V shed 6 bases and J shed 1 base, with 12 bases lying between them. Germline V gene sequence: CDR1 SNHLY, CDR2 FYNNEI. The CDR3 contains 15 residues. The CDR3 region has the DNA TGTGCCAGCAGCTTCGAGACAGGGAACACCGGGGAGCTGTTTTTT. Translating gives CASSFETGNTGELFF.

The rearrangement joins TRBV5-1 to TRBJ1-1, with D possibly TRBD1 on 6 matching bases. The germline V and J ends were trimmed by 2 bases and 0 bases, with 8 bases remaining between them. There are 14 residues in the CDR3. In germline, CDR1 is SGHRS, CDR2 YFSETQ. The CDR3 reads CASSLTGMNTEAFF. The DNA of the CDR3 is TGCGCCAGCAGCTTAACAGGGATGAACACTGAAGCTTTCTTT.

This chain links TRBV19 with TRBJ1-5; TRBD1 aligns across 7 bases. The CDR3 extends over 14 amino acids. CDR1 and CDR2 (germline): LNHDA, SQIVND (reference sequence). CDR3 loop: CGSDRTYSNQPQHF. The CDR3 DNA follows: TGTGGCTCGGACAGGACCTATAGCAATCAGCCCCAGCATTTT.

The rearrangement uses TRBV2 and TRBJ1-3, with 7 bases fitting TRBD1. The V segment lost 2 bases and the J segment 4 bases; nucleotides outside the gene matches: 5. Germline V gene data show CDR1 as SNHLY and CDR2 as FYNNEI. The CDR3 loop spans 15 amino acids. CDR3 DNA: TGTGCCAGCAGTGAACAGGGACAGACGGGAAACACCATATATTTT. Protein: CASSEQGQTGNTIYF.